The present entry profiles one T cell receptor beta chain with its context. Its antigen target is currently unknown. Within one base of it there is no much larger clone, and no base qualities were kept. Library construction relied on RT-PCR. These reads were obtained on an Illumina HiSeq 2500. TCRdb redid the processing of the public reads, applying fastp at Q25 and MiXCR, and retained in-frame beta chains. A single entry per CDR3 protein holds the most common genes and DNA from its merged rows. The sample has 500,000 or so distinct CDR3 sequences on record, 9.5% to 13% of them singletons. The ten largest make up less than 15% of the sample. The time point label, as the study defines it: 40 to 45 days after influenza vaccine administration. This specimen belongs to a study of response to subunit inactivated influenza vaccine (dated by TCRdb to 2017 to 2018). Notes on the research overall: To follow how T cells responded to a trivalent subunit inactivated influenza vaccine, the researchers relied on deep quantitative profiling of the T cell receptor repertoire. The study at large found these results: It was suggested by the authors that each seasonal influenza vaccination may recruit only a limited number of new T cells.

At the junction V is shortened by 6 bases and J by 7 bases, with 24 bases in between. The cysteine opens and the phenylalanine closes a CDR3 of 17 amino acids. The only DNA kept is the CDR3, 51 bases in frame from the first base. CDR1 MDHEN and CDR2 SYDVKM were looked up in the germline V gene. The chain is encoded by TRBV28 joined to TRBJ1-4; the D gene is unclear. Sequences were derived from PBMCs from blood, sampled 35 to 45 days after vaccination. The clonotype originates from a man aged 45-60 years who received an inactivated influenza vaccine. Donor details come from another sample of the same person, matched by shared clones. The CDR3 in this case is CASSPSVIRVKAEKLFF. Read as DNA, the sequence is TGTGCCAGCAGCCCGTCCGTCATTAGGGTAAAGGCTGAAAAACTGTTTTTT.